Below, 3 T cell receptor beta chains from the same sample are listed, as sequenced in a study of graft-versus-host responses after intestinal transplantation (dated by TCRdb to the early 2020s). The sample's time point label, in plain terms: cells obtained before transplantation from donor or recipient. The protocol used for the library was the immunoSEQ multiplex PCR assay. Sourced from immuneACCESS, this table was stored by TCRdb with only in-frame sequences that have V and J called. A share of the clones is absent; for the studies checked, an unresolved V gene accounts for under half, and the remainder has no known explanation. For this sample the table gives 98,000 or so clones, of which roughly 90% were detected only once. The ten top clones hold about 0.9% of the sample. For these TCRs, the target antigens are not known. Here the sequenced sample was unstimulated CD4+ T cells sorted from spleen or lymph node cells, taken before intestinal transplant. The receptors derive from a human donor who received an intestinal transplant.

V usage is TRBV6-5 and J usage is TRBJ1-2; no clear D gene. Germline V gene data show CDR1 as MNHEY and CDR2 as SVGAGI. The CDR3 totals 12 residues. With 4 bases removed from V and 8 bases from J, the gap between germline ends came to 11 bases. The CDR3 nucleotides are TGTGCCAGCAGTTCCCCCTCGTCCGGCTACACCTTC. Translation gives CASSSPSSGYTF.

J is TRBJ2-3 and V is TRBV10-1; D unresolved. Germline V CDR1 and CDR2: WNHNN, SYGVQD (reference sequence). The CDR3 spans 14 residues. V was cut by 0 bases and J by 4 bases, with 8 bases left in between. The CDR3 bases are TGCGCCAGCAGTGAGTCGATTTACTCAGATACGCAGTATTTT. This codes for CASSESIYSDTQYF.

The chain recombines TRBV23-1 with TRBJ1-2, with D unresolved. TRBV23-1 is noted as an ORF with a role that remains uncertain. V lost 6 bases and J lost 6, with 17 bases in between. The CDR3 spans 14 residues. The CDR3 sequence: CASSHDTLEDGYTF. Written as DNA, the CDR3 is TGCGCCAGCAGCCACGATACATTGGAGGATGGCTACACCTTC.